This TCR beta chain was profiled in a study of cytotoxic CD8 clonotypes in ibrutinib-treated CLL. Whole-study context: By median 68 months, roughly twelve had progressed and around 14 stayed remitted; responses had been 2 complete and roughly 24 partial. When averaged across all of the samples, the counts came to 255,043 productive templates and about 95,000 productive rearrangements.

TCRdb's copy holds only in-frame clones and misses some; the assay was immunoSEQ multiplex PCR. The sample shows more than 9,000 clones, about 59% of them seen only once. Study-level points and caveats: Sustained-remission and progressing patients were not sampled at matched times.

The CDR3 sequence is 13 residues long. CDR1 and CDR2 from the germline V gene are MNHEY and SVGAGI. V dropped 0 bases and J dropped 6 bases, with 6 bases sitting between them. TCR beta libraries used around 2.2 micrograms of genomic DNA from cryopreserved PBMCs. For this clone: The antigen remains undetermined.

The clonotype comes from a human donor with chronic lymphocytic leukemia. Here the sequenced sample was PBMCs, taken before ibrutinib treatment. This rearrangement joins TRBV6-5 to TRBJ1-5, with D uncertain. CDR3 loop: CASSYSVGQPQHF. The CDR3 nucleotides are TGTGCCAGCAGTTACTCGGTGGGTCAGCCCCAGCATTTT.